These T cell receptor beta chains were read from a single sample in a study of control samples from healthy donors and cancer patients. The table came from immunoSEQ multiplex PCR; TCRdb's copy has only in-frame clones and leaves some out. The repertoire holds 50,000 or so clones, with roughly 93% as singletons. What was sequenced was PBMCs. These TCRs come from a woman aged 50 to 65 with head and neck cancer. The CDR3 runs from the conserved cysteine through the conserved F or W. The order of the fields is CDR3 DNA, CDR3 protein, V gene, J gene, D gene, clone size. A D gene is named only where the DNA matches it firmly. Only part of the rows carry a size: once, few, many, or a class if the clone is expanded.

TGCGCCAGCAGTGAGTCGTCTGCGGGTACTAGGACATCCTACAATGAGCAGTTCTTC	CASSESSAGTRTSYNEQFF	TRBV10-1	TRBJ2-1	-	-
TGTGCCACCAGCCGCTTAGCGGGGGGGCAGGAAGATACGCAGTATTTT	CATSRLAGGQEDTQYF	TRBV24-1	TRBJ2-3	TRBD2	-
TGTGCCAGCAGCGTAGGGGGGCGCGTCACAAAAACGGGCTCCTACAATGAGCAGTTCTTC	CASSVGGRVTKTGSYNEQFF	TRBV9	TRBJ2-1	-	-
TGTGCCAGCAGTCCCTCAGGGACAGGGGTTCAGGAGCAGTACTTC	CASSPSGTGVQEQYF	TRBV6-5	TRBJ2-7	TRBD1	-
TGTGCCAGCAGCGTAGGGACTCTAACGGGCCCAGAGACCCAGTACTTC	CASSVGTLTGPETQYF	TRBV9	TRBJ2-5	-	-
TGTGCCAGTAGTCTCCCCGGCACTGAAGCTTTCTTT	CASSLPGTEAFF	TRBV19	TRBJ1-1	-	-
TGTGCCTGGAGCCAAGGGACAGACCCCCGAATCAACACCATATATTTT	CAWSQGTDPRINTIYF	TRBV30	TRBJ1-3	TRBD1	-
TGTGCCAGCAGCTCCAAGGGGGGCTATGAGCAGTTCTTC	CASSSKGGYEQFF	TRBV9	TRBJ2-1	-	-
TGTGCCAGCAGCCCCGGGACCAACTACTACGAGCAGTACTTC	CASSPGTNYYEQYF	TRBV5-6	TRBJ2-7	-	-
TGTGCCAGCAGCCAAGCGGAACCGAGACAGGGGAACACAGATACGCAGTATTTT	CASSQAEPRQGNTDTQYF	TRBV3-1/TRBV3-2	TRBJ2-3	TRBD1	-
TGCAGCGTTGAGACAGTCAACCCCTCCGATACGCAGTATTTT	CSVETVNPSDTQYF	TRBV29-1	TRBJ2-3	-	-
TGTGCCAGCGCAATGGGGGGAGAGCCTTCCAATGAGCAGTTCTTC	CASAMGGEPSNEQFF	TRBV3-1/TRBV3-2	TRBJ2-1	-	-
TGCAGCGTTGAAGGCTGGGTCGGGCGGGGTCCCCGGGAGCAGTACTTC	CSVEGWVGRGPREQYF	TRBV29-1	TRBJ2-7	-	-
TGCGCCAGCAGCTCCGGCTATGATACGCAGTATTTT	CASSSGYDTQYF	TRBV5-1	TRBJ2-3	-	-
TGTGCCAGCAGCCAAGACTCGGGGGAACAGCCCCAGCATTTT	CASSQDSGEQPQHF	TRBV4-2	TRBJ1-5	-	-
TGCGCCAGCAGCTTGGGCTGGGCTAATGAGCAGTTCTTC	CASSLGWANEQFF	TRBV5-1	TRBJ2-1	-	-
TGTGCCAGCAGTCCAGCGGGGGGGCCCTGGGATACGCAGTATTTT	CASSPAGGPWDTQYF	TRBV27	TRBJ2-3	TRBD2	-
TGCGCCAGCAGTCTTCCGACAGGGGGGGAGACCCAGTACTTC	CASSLPTGGETQYF	TRBV5-1	TRBJ2-5	TRBD1	-
TGTGCCAGCACCCCGTCGGGGGAATCACCCCTCCACTTT	CASTPSGESPLHF	TRBV12-3/TRBV12-4	TRBJ1-6	-	-
TGTGCCAGCAGTTTCCCAGGGCTAGTCGAGCAGTACTTC	CASSFPGLVEQYF	TRBV12-3/TRBV12-4	TRBJ2-7	-	-
TGTGCCAGCAGCGTGGGACAGGGGTGGGACCCTAGCACAGATACGCAGTATTTT	CASSVGQGWDPSTDTQYF	TRBV9	TRBJ2-3	TRBD1	-
TGTGCCAGCAAGTTGGGGGGAGGAGGCACCGGGGAGCTGTTTTTT	CASKLGGGGTGELFF	TRBV7-2	TRBJ2-2	-	-
TGTGCCAGCAGTGAGGCGAACTATGGCTACACCTTC	CASSEANYGYTF	TRBV2	TRBJ1-2	-	few
TGTGCCAGCAGCTTAGTGGGCCGGAACACTGAAGCTTTCTTT	CASSLVGRNTEAFF	TRBV7-2	TRBJ1-1	-	-
TGTGCCAGCTCACGAGGCCCGTTAGCTTTCTTT	CASSRGPLAFF	TRBV18	TRBJ1-1	-	-
TGCAGCGTGCGATGGATTGAAGGCAGAAACATTCAGTACTTC	CSVRWIEGRNIQYF	TRBV29-1	TRBJ2-4	-	-
TGTGCCTGGAGGGAATTGACAGGGGGAACCAAAAACATTCAGTACTTC	CAWRELTGGTKNIQYF	TRBV30	TRBJ2-4	TRBD1	-
TGTGCCAGCAGCTCCCCAATTCTTAGCTCTGGAAACACCATATATTTT	CASSSPILSSGNTIYF	TRBV7-9	TRBJ1-3	-	-
TGTGCCAGCAGGGTACTTTCTGGGTCCCCCTCACCCCTCCACTTT	CASRVLSGSPSPLHF	TRBV2	TRBJ1-6	-	-
TGTGCCAGTGAAACAGGGGTTAACGAGCAGTACTTC	CASETGVNEQYF	TRBV7-2	TRBJ2-7	TRBD1	-
TGTGCCAGCTCCCGGGACAGCGAAGCTTTCTTT	CASSRDSEAFF	TRBV18	TRBJ1-1	TRBD1	-
TGTGCCTGGCTAACGGGACAGGCTTGGGGGGGGGAGCTGTTTTTT	CAWLTGQAWGGELFF	TRBV30	TRBJ2-2	TRBD1	-
TGTGCCAGCAGCCCGGGCCCGAACTCTGGAAACACCATATATTTT	CASSPGPNSGNTIYF	TRBV7-6	TRBJ1-3	-	-
TGTGCCAGTAGTCCTACTCAGGCACCTAATGAAAAACTGTTTTTT	CASSPTQAPNEKLFF	TRBV19	TRBJ1-4	-	-
TGTGCCAGCAGTCAGGGACAGGGTTATGGCTACACCTTC	CASSQGQGYGYTF	TRBV12-3/TRBV12-4	TRBJ1-2	TRBD1	-
TGTGCCAGCAGTTTAGGGAGGCAGGGGGAAGGTGAAAAACTGTTTTTT	CASSLGRQGEGEKLFF	TRBV28	TRBJ1-4	TRBD1	-
TGTGCCAGCAGCATGGACAGGGAAACTAATGAAAAACTGTTTTTT	CASSMDRETNEKLFF	TRBV14	TRBJ1-4	TRBD1	-
TGTGCCAGCAGCTGGGGGACACCGAGCTCTGGAAACACCATATATTTT	CASSWGTPSSGNTIYF	TRBV3-1/TRBV3-2	TRBJ1-3	-	-
TGCGCCAGCAGCCTGACCCTGACAGGGACGAAGCTGTTTTTT	CASSLTLTGTKLFF	TRBV5-1	TRBJ1-4	TRBD1	-
TGTGCCAGCAGCCCTGGGTCCTACAATGAGCAGTTCTTC	CASSPGSYNEQFF	TRBV27	TRBJ2-1	-	-
TGTGCCAGCAGTTACACTAGCGGGACCATTAGGGAGACCCAGTACTTC	CASSYTSGTIRETQYF	TRBV6-2/TRBV6-3	TRBJ2-5	TRBD2	-